The 20 T cell receptor beta chains given below trace back to one sample, sequenced in a study of OX40 agonist ivuxolimab in advanced cancers. Receptors were amplified or captured by the immunoSEQ multiplex PCR assay. This immuneACCESS table, as held by TCRdb, lists in-frame sequences with V and J called but not all clones. Of the missing ones, under half trace to an unresolved V gene in checked studies; the others have no known cause. The sample profile shows some 74,000 clones; more than 75% of them were found once. In total, the top ten clones hold around 6.9% of the sample. The sequencing here drew on CD4+ or CD8+ T cells sorted from blood, taken in a trial of the OX40 agonist ivuxolimab. These receptors all come from an adult with an advanced solid tumor such as melanoma, head and neck, liver or kidney cancer.

The chain combines TRBV5-4 with TRBJ1-2; D may be TRBD1 (5 bases). The V end was cut by 0 bases, the J end by 6 bases, with 9 bases between. The CDR3 consists of 13 residues. Germline assignment: CDR1 SGHNT and CDR2 YYREEE (reference sequence). The CDR3 DNA reads as TGTGCCAGCAGCTTGGTATCCAGGGATGGCTACACCTTC. Translated: CASSLVSRDGYTF.

The V call is TRBV11-2, the J call TRBJ2-7; no clear D gene. V lost 2 bases and J 2 bases, leaving 4 bases between the germline ends. CDR1 is SGHAT, CDR2 FQNNGV, per germline. This CDR3 has 12 amino acids. This chain's CDR3 is CASSLMAYEQYF. The CDR3 DNA is TGTGCCAGCAGCTTAATGGCCTACGAGCAGTACTTC.

This chain connects TRBV7-9 to TRBJ2-3, with 9 bases aligning to TRBD2. The junction had 10 bases not matched to a gene; V was cut back by 4 bases and J by 2 bases. Germline CDR1 is SEHNR and CDR2 is FQNEAQ (reference sequence). The length of the CDR3 is 17 residues. The CDR3 reads CASSWGESGGNTDTQYF. DNA for the CDR3: TGTGCCAGCAGCTGGGGTGAAAGCGGGGGGAACACAGATACGCAGTATTTT.

V gene TRBV18 combines with J gene TRBJ2-2; D might be TRBD2 (7 bases). Looked up from germline, CDR1 is KGHSH and CDR2 is LQKENI. The CDR3 loop spans 17 amino acids. Trimming shortened V by 3 bases and J by 3 bases, and 17 bases separated the two germline ends. CDR3 residues: CASSPYRGAQDTGELFF. DNA for the CDR3: TGTGCCAGCTCACCTTACCGGGGGGCGCAGGACACCGGGGAGCTGTTTTTT. The full variable domain, rest sourced from reference TRBV18 and TRBJ2-2, is NAGVMQNPRHLVRRRGQEARLRCSPMKGHSHVYWYRQLPEEGLKFMVYLQKENIIDESGMPKERFSAEFPKEGPSILRIQQVVRGDSAAYFCASSPYRGAQDTGELFFGEGSRLTVL.

This clone was detected once. The chain is built from TRBV7-9 and TRBJ2-1, with 7 bases lining up with TRBD2. Trimming cost V 3 bases and J 15 bases; bases outside gene matches: 11. Germline V lookup: CDR1 SEHNR, CDR2 FQNEAQ (reference sequence). The CDR3 contains 13 residues. The CDR3: CASSFPLGGRLFF. CDR3 bases: TGTGCCAGCAGCTTCCCACTGGGAGGGAGGCTGTTCTTC.

The chain uses TRBV19 and TRBJ2-1, with TRBD1 matching over 7 bases. With V trimmed by 1 base and J by 2 bases, 2 bases remained unmatched. The CDR3 totals 15 residues. CDR1 and CDR2 (germline): LNHDA, SQIVND (reference sequence). The CDR3 sequence: CASSIGQGPYNEQFF. DNA for the CDR3: TGTGCCAGTAGTATAGGACAGGGCCCCTACAATGAGCAGTTCTTC.

This sequence joins TRBV6-6 and TRBJ1-5; TRBD1 is a possible D gene (6 bases). Deletions cut 6 bases from V and 4 bases from J, with 16 bases between. CDR3 length equals 15 residues. The germline CDR1 and CDR2 sequences are MNHNY and SVGAGI (reference sequence). CDR3 nucleotides: TGTGCCAGCAGCCCTGACAGGTCGGGAAATCAGCCCCAGCATTTT. As protein: CASSPDRSGNQPQHF.

The rearrangement links TRBV6-5 to TRBJ2-5; unclear D gene. The CDR3 extends over 15 amino acids. The V gene lost 6 bases and the J gene lost 5 bases, with 19 bases spanning the gap. Per germline, CDR1 MNHEY and CDR2 SVGAGI. The DNA for the CDR3 is TGTGCCAGCAGGGCCATTGGTTGGGGAAAGGAGACCCAGTACTTC. It codes for CASRAIGWGKETQYF.

This chain joins TRBV7-9 and TRBJ1-2, with TRBD1 as a possible D gene (5 bases). Germline V gene sequence: CDR1 SEHNR, CDR2 FQNEAQ (reference sequence). V shed 0 bases and J shed 2 bases, with 7 bases lying between them. The CDR3 totals 14 residues. The CDR3 is CASSLAAGNYGYTF. DNA of the CDR3: TGTGCCAGCAGCTTAGCCGCAGGGAACTATGGCTACACCTTC.

The sample holds one count of this clone. This chain joins TRBV19 and TRBJ1-2; D not certain. This CDR3 comprises 11 residues. The V end lost 9 bases, the J end lost 4 bases, and 9 bases lay between the germline ends. Per germline, CDR1 LNHDA and CDR2 SQIVND (reference sequence). CDR3 region: CASFFGYGYTF. CDR3 bases: TGTGCCAGCTTCTTTGGCTATGGCTACACCTTC. Together with reference TRBV19 and TRBJ1-2, the CDR3 gives the full variable domain: DGGITQSPKYLFRKEGQNVTLSCEQNLNHDAMYWYRQDPGQGLRLIYYSQIVNDFQKGDIAEGYSVSREKKESFPLTVTSAQKNPTAFYLCASFFGYGYTFGSGTRLTVV.

The rearrangement links TRBV30 to TRBJ2-2, with a possible D match to TRBD2 (6 bases). The CDR3 is 14 amino acids. V was cut by 3 bases and J by 2 bases, with 10 bases left in between. The germline V gene has CDR1 GTSNPN and CDR2 SVGIG (reference sequence). The CDR3 nucleotides read TGTGCCTGGAGCCGGGACTTTAACACCGGGGAGCTGTTTTTT. Protein product: CAWSRDFNTGELFF.

The chain links TRBV6-4 to TRBJ1-1; maybe TRBD1 (6 bases). Germline V CDR1 and CDR2: MRHNA, SNTAGT. The CDR3 runs to 13 residues. Trimming removed 6 bases from V and 3 bases from J, with 11 bases in between. DNA of the CDR3: TGTGCCAGCAGAGGACAGCTGGACACTGAAGCTTTCTTT. It encodes CASRGQLDTEAFF.

This clone is a singleton in its sample. The rearrangement links TRBV9 to TRBJ1-6, with 7 nucleotides matching TRBD1. The CDR3 is 15 residues long. With V trimmed by 4 bases and J by 5 bases, 6 bases remained unmatched. Per germline, CDR1 SGDLS and CDR2 YYNGEE. CDR3 protein: CASSLRQGDNSPLHF. The CDR3 DNA reads as TGTGCCAGCAGCCTTCGGCAGGGGGATAATTCACCCCTCCACTTT.

The chain carries TRBV6-5 and TRBJ1-1; TRBD1 might be the D (5 bases). V lost 2 bases and J lost 5, with 12 bases in between. Germline V gene sequence: CDR1 MNHEY, CDR2 SVGAGI. CDR3 length: 14 residues. Here the CDR3 reads CASSYAGGKTEAFF. Here the CDR3 DNA reads TGTGCCAGCAGTTACGCCGGGGGAAAAACTGAAGCTTTCTTT.

V and J are TRBV2 and TRBJ1-5; 10 nucleotides match TRBD1. Trimming at V came to 8 bases and at J to 2 bases, leaving 9 bases not matched to a gene. Looked up from germline, CDR1 is SNHLY and CDR2 is FYNNEI. This CDR3 spans 16 amino acids. In DNA form, the CDR3 reads TGTGCCAGCCGCCAAGCCGGGACAGGGGGCAATCAGCCCCAGCATTTT. Protein product: CASRQAGTGGNQPQHF.

This clone was observed a handful of times. V gene TRBV25-1 combines with J gene TRBJ1-6; the D is unclear. V lost 3 bases and J lost 10, with 10 bases in between. The V gene's germline CDR1 is MGHDK and CDR2 SYGVNS. CDR3 length equals 13 residues. CDR3 amino acids: CASSEGKVSPLHF. CDR3 bases: TGTGCCAGCAGTGAGGGAAAGGTATCACCCCTCCACTTT.

This clone was seen a handful of times. The V and J genes are TRBV18 and TRBJ1-1; a weak D match, TRBD1 (5 bases). Germline V lookup: CDR1 KGHSH, CDR2 LQKENI. The CDR3 sequence is 15 residues long. Trimming left V 0 bases short and J 7 bases short, with 15 bases between. The CDR3 reads CASSPPSATEVEAFF. In DNA form, the CDR3 reads TGTGCCAGCTCACCACCGTCCGCGACAGAAGTTGAAGCTTTCTTT.

The gene calls are TRBV7-8 and TRBJ1-4; D uncertain. V lost 2 bases to trimming and J lost 0 bases, with 13 bases between them. This CDR3 is built from 17 residues. Germline values: CDR1 SGHVS, CDR2 FQNEAQ. In nucleotides, the CDR3 is TGTGCCAGCAGCTTAAAAGGTGTCGCTGCAACTAATGAAAAACTGTTTTTT. Its translation: CASSLKGVAATNEKLFF.

The chain is built from TRBV6-5 and TRBJ1-5; D perhaps matches TRBD1 (6 bases). The CDR3 runs 15 residues. Germline lookup yields CDR1 MNHEY and CDR2 SVGAGI. Trimming left V 5 bases short and J 4 bases short, with 15 bases between. This chain's CDR3 is CASSQGRGWNQPQHF. The DNA for the CDR3 is TGTGCCAGCAGTCAGGGGCGGGGGTGGAATCAGCCCCAGCATTTT.

The chain joins TRBV7-2 to TRBJ2-1; D uncertain. The CDR3 has 17 residues. V was clipped by 2 bases and J by 6 bases, with 20 bases between them. Germline loops: CDR1 SGHTA, CDR2 FQGNSA. The CDR3 DNA sequence: TGTGCCAGCAGCTTACTGCCTTCCCAGGTTATCACCAATGAGCAGTTCTTC. Its translation: CASSLLPSQVITNEQFF.